This T cell receptor (beta chain) was captured by sequencing in a study of cytomegalovirus exposure and HLA in healthy donors. The wider study: Earlier, 95 million to 130 million unique TCR beta sequences were recovered from 200 million or so T cells by an analysis. Study-level results: What a later analysis reportedly showed was that an Asian-associated ancestry cluster had fewer N-insertions than the roughly 670-donor mean. About 87% or about 30% of the time was how often most TCR beta V segments were productive, according to an earlier analysis.

PCR used 60 Vbeta primers and 13 Jbeta primers. The protocol was immunoSEQ multiplex PCR, while the TCRdb copy is restricted to in-frame clones and leaves out a portion. The data show around 140,000 clones, about 80% seen once. About this clone: Its antigen is still unknown.

CDR1 and CDR2 (germline): SGHRS, YFSETQ. This CDR3 has 14 residues. V lost 4 bases and J lost 5, with 15 bases in between. The rearrangement uses TRBV5-1 and TRBJ2-5; D is perhaps TRBD2 (7 bases). Sequencing was carried out using PBMCs. The TCR originated in a woman aged 40 to 50 in good health and CMV-seronegative. The CDR3: CASSVQGGRETQYF. In DNA form, the CDR3 reads TGCGCCAGCAGCGTACAGGGAGGGAGGGAGACCCAGTACTTC.